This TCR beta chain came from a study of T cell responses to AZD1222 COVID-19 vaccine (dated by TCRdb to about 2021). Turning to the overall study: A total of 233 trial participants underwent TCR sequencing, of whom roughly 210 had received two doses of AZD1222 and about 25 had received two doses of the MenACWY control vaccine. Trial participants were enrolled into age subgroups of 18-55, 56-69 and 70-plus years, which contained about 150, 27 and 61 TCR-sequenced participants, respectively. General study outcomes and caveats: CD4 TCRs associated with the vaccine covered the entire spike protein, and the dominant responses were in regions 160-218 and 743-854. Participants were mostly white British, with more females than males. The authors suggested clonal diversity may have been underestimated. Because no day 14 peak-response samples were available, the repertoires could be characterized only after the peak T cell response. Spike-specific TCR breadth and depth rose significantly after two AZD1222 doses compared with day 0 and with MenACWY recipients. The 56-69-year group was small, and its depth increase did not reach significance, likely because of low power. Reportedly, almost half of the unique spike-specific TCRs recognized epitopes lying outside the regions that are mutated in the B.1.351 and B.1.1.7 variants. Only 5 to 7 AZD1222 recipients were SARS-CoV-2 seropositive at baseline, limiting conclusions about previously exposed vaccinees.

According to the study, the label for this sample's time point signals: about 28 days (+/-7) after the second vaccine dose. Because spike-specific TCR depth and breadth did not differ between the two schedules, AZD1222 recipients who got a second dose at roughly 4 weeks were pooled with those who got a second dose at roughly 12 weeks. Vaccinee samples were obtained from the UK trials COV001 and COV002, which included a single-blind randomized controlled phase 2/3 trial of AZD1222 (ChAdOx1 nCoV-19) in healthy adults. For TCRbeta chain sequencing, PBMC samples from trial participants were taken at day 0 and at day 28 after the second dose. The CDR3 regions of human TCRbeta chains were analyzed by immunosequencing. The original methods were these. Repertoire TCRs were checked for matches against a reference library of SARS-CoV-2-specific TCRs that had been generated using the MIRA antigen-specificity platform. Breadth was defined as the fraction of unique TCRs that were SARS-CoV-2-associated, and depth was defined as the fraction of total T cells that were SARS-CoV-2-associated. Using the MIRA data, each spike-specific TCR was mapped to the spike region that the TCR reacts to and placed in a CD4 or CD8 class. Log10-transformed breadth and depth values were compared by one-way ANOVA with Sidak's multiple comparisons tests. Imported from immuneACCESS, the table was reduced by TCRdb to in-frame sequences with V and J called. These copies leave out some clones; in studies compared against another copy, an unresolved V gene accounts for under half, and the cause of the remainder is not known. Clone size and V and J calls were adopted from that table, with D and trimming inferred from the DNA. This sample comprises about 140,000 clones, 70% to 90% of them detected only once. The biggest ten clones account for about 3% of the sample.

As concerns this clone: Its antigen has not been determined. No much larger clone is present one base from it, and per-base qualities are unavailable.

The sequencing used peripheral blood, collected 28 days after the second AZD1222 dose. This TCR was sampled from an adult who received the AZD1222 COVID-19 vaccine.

CDR3 sequence: CASSLDADTQYF. The DNA sequence follows: TGCGCCAGCAGCTTGGATGCAGATACGCAGTATTTT. The chain was built from TRBV5-1 and TRBJ2-3, with the D gene not clear enough to name. V drops 0 bases and J drops 4 bases, leaving 3 bases in between. Sequences SGHRS (CDR1) and YFSETQ (CDR2) are obtained from the germline V gene. The CDR3 runs 12 residues from the cysteine to the phenylalanine. Of all the DNA, just the CDR3 is kept, 36 bases in frame from base 1.